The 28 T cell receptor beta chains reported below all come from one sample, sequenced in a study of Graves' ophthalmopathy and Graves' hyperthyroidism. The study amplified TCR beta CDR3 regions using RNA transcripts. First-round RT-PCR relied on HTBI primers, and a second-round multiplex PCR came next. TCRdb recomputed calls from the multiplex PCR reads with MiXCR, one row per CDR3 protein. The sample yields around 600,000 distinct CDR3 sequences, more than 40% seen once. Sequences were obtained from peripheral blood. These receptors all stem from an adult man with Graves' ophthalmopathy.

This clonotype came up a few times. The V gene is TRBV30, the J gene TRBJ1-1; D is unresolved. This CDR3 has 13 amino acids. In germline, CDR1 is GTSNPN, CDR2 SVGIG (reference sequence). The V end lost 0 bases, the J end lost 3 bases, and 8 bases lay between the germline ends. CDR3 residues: CAWSVHADTEAFF. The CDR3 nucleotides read TGTGCCTGGAGTGTACACGCGGACACTGAAGCTTTCTTT.

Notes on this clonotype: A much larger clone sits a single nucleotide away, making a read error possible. CDR3 sequence reads: CAGSEGQGTYEQYF. The CDR3 region has the DNA TGTGCCGGTAGTGAAGGACAGGGGACCTACGAGCAGTACTTC. V gene TRBV19 combines with J gene TRBJ2-7, with 9 bases aligning to TRBD1. The CDR3 has 14 amino acids. Germline CDR1 reads LNHDA; CDR2 reads SQIVND (reference sequence).

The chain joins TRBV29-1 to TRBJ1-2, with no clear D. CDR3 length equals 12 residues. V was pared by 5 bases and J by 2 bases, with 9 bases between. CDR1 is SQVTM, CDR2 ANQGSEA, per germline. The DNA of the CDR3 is TGCAGCGTTTTGGCAGAGAACTATGGCTACACCTTC. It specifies CSVLAENYGYTF.

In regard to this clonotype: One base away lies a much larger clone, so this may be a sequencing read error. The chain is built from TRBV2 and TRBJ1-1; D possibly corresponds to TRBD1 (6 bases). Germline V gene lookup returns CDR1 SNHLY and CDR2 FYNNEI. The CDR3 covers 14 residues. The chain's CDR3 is CASSETAQGTEASF. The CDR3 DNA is TGTGCCAGCAGTGAGACAGCCCAGGGGACTGAAGCTTCCTTT.

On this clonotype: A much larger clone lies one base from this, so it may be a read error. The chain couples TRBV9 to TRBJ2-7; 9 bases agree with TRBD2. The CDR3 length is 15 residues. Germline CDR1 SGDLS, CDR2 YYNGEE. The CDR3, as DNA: TGTGCCCGCAGCCCCCTTAGCGGGAGCTCCTACGAGCAGTACTTC. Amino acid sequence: CARSPLSGSSYEQYF.

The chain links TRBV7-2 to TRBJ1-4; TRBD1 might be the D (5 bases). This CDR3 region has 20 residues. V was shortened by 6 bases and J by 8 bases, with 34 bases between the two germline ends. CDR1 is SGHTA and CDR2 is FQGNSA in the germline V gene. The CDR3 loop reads CASRVLVAVHLSGAGEKLFF. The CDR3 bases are TGTGCCAGCAGGGTACTTGTAGCGGTACATCTCTCTGGGGCCGGAGAAAAACTGTTTTTT.

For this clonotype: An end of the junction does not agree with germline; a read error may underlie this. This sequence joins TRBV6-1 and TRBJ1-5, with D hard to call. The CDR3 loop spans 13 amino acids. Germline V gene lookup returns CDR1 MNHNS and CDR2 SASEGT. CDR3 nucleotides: TGTGCCGGCAGTGAATGGCCGAATCAGCCCCAGCATTTT. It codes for CAGSEWPNQPQHF.

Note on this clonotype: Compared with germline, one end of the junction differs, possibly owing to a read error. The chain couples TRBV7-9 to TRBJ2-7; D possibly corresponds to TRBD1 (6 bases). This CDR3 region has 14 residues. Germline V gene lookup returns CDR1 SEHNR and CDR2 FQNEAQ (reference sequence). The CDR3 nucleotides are TGTGCCAGCAGCCAGAGGGGTCAGGGGAACGAGCACTACTTC. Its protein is CASSQRGQGNEHYF. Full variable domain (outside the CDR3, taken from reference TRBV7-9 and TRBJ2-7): DTGVSQNPRHKITKRGQNVTFRCDPISEHNRLYWYRQTLGQGPEFLTYFQNEAQLEKSRLLSDRFSAERPKGSFSTLEIQRTEQGDSAMYLCASSQRGQGNEHYFGPGTRLTVT.

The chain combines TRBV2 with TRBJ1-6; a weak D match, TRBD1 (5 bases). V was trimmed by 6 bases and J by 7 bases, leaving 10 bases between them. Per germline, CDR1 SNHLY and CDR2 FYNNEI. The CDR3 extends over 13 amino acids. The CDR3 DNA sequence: TGTGCCAGCAGGGACATGGGAAATTCACCCCTCCACTTT. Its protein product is CASRDMGNSPLHF.

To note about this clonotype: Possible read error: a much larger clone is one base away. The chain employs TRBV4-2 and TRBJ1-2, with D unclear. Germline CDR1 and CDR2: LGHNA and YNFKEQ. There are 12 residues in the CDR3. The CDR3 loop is CASSQLEGGYAF. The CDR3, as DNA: TGTGCCAGCAGCCAATTGGAAGGAGGCTACGCCTTC.

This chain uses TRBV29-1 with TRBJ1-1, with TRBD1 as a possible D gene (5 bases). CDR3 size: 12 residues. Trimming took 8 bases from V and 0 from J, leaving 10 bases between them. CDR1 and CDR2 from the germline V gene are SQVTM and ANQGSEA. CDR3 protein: CSLAGVNTEAFF. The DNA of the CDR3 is TGCAGCTTAGCGGGGGTGAACACTGAAGCTTTCTTT.

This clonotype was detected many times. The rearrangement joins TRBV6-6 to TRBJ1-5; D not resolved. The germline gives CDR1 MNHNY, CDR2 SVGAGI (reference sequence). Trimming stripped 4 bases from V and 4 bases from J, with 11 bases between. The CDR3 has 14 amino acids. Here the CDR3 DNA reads TGTGCCAGCAGTTTCAGCCCCGGAAATCAGCCCCAGCATTTT. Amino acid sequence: CASSFSPGNQPQHF.

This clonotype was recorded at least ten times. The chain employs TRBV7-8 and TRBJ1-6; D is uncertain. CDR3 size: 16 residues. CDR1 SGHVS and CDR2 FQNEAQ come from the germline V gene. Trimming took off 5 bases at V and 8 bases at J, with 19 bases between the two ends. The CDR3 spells CASSPHMANLDSPLHF. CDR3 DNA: TGTGCCAGCAGCCCGCACATGGCAAACTTGGATTCACCCCTCCACTTT. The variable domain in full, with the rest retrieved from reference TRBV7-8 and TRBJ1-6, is GAGVSQSPRYKVAKRGQDVALRCDPISGHVSLFWYQQALGQGPEFLTYFQNEAQLDKSGLPSDRFFAERPEGSVSTLKIQRTQQEDSAVYLCASSPHMANLDSPLHFGNGTRLTVT.

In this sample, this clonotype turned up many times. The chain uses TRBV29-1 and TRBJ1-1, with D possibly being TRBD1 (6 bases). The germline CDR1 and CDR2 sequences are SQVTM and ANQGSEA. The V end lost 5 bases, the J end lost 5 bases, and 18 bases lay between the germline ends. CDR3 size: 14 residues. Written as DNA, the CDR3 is TGCAGCGTTCTTCTACAGGGTGAGGGAACTGAAGCTTTCTTT. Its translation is CSVLLQGEGTEAFF.

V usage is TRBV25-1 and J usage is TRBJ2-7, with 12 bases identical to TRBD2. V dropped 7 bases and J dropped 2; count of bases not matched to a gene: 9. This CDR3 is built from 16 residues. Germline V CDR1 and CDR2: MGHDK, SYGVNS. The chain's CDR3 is CASTTPLAGGTYEQYF. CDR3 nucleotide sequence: TGTGCCAGCACCACACCCCTAGCGGGAGGGACCTACGAGCAGTACTTC.

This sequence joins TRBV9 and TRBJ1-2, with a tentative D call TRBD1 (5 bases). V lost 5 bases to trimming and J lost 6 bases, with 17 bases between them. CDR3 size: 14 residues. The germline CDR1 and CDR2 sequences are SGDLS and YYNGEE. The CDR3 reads CASRGGGYGDGYTF. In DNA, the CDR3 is TGTGCCAGCAGGGGGGGGGGGTACGGCGATGGCTACACCTTC.

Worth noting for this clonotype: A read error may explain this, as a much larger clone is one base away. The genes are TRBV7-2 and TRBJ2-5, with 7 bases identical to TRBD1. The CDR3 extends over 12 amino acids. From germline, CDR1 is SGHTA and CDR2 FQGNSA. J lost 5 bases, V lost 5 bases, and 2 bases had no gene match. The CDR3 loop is CASSDRVETQYF. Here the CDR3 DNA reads TGTGCCAGCAGCGACAGGGTGGAGACCCAGTACTTC.

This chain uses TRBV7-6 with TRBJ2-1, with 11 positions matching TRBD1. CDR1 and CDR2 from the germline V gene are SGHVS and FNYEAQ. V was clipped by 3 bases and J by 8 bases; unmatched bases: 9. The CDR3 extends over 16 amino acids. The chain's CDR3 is CASSFSDRGRVDEQFF. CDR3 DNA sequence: TGTGCCAGCAGCTTTTCGGACAGGGGGCGCGTCGATGAGCAGTTCTTC.

The CDR3 DNA sequence: TGTGCCAGCAGCGCGAGCGGGACAGAACATAATTCACCCCTCCACTTT. Protein sequence: CASSASGTEHNSPLHF. The rearrangement uses TRBV12-3 or TRBV12-4 and TRBJ1-6; 7 bases fit TRBD1. V gave up 6 bases and J gave up 5 bases; unmatched junction bases: 10. CDR3 length: 16 amino acids.

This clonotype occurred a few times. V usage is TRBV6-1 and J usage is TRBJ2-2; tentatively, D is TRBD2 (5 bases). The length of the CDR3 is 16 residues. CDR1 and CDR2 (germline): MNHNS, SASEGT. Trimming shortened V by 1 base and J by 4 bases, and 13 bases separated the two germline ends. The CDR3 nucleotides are TGTGCCAGCAGTGAAGGCGAGACTATGATCACCGGGGAGCTGTTTTTT. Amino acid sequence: CASSEGETMITGELFF.

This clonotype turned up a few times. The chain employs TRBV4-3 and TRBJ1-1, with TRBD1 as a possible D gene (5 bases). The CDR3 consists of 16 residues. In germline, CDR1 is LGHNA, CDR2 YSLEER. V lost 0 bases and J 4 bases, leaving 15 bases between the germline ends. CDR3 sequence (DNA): TGCGCCAGCAGCCAAGAGGGGAGCAGGGTGGGCACTGAAGCTTTCTTT. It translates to CASSQEGSRVGTEAFF.

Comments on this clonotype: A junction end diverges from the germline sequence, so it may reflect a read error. The chain's CDR3 is CASSPRGGRPKQYF. CDR3 nucleotides: TGTGCCAGCAGTCCCCGGGGGGGGCGCCCCAAGCAGTACTTC. V is TRBV24-1 and J is TRBJ2-7; 8 bases match TRBD2. This CDR3 region has 14 residues. Germline assignment: CDR1 KGHDR and CDR2 SFDVKD.

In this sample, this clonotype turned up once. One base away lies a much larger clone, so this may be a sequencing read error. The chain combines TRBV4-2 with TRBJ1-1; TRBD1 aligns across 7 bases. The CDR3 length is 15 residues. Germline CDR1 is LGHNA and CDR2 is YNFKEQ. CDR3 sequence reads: CAGSLTRGLNTEAFF. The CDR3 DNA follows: TGTGCCGGCAGCCTTACGAGGGGGCTGAACACTGAAGCTTTCTTT.

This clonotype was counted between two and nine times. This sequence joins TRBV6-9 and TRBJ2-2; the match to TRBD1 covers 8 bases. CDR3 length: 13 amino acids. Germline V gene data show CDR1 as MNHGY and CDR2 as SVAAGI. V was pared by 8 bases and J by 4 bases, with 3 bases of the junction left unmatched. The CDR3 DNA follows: TGTGCCAGCCGGCAGGGGGCCACCGGGGAGCTGTTTTTT. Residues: CASRQGATGELFF.

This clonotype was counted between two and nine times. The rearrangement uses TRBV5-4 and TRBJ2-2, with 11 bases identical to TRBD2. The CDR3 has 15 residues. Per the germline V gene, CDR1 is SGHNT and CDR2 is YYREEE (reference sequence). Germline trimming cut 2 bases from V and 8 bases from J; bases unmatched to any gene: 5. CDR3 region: CASSFGLAGGGELFF. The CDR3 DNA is TGTGCCAGCAGCTTTGGCCTAGCGGGAGGTGGGGAGCTGTTTTTT.

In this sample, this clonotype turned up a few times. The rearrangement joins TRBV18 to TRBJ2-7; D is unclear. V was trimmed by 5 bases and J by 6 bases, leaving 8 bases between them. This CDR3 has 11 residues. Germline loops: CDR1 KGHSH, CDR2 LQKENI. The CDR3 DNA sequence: TGTGCCAGCTCATGGTCAGGCGAGCAGTACTTC. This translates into CASSWSGEQYF.

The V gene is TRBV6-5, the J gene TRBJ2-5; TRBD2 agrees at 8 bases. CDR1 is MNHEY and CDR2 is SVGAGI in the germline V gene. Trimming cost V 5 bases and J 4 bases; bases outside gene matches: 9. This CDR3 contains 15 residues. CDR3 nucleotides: TGTGCCAGCAGTGAATATGTCGGGGGGGCAGAGACCCAGTACTTC. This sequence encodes CASSEYVGGAETQYF.

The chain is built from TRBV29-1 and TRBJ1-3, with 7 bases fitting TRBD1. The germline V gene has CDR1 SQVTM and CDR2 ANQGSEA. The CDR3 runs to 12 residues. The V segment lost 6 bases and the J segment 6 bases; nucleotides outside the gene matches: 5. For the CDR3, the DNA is TGCAGCGTCGCCGGGACAGAAAACACCATATATTTT. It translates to CSVAGTENTIYF.